This T cell receptor beta chain was recorded in a study of vaccination and CD4 T cells after COVID-19. Study-level background: Overlapping SARS-CoV-2, HCoV-NL63, HCoV-OC43 and HCoV-229E spike peptides were used to stimulate cells.

Sample treatment: roughly 11-day PBMC culture with coronavirus spike peptide pools or control peptides (ViraFEST assay). Having spent nine to eleven days in culture, CD4+ T cells were then isolated by negative selection. Details on this clonotype: As yet, its antigen is unknown.

Cultured CD4+ T-cell DNA underwent Oncomine TCR Beta short-read sequencing. TCRdb re-derived calls from the PCR reads in MiXCR, one entry per CDR3 protein. The table records about 15,000 distinct CDR3 sequences, 35% to 50% of them present only once. The TCR comes from a human donor who had recovered from COVID-19. Specimen: CD4+ T cells from blood, cultured in vitro, collected before SARS-CoV-2 vaccination.

CDR3 sequence reads: CASSAETNTEAFF. The CDR3 DNA is TGTGCCAGCAGTGCAGAGACGAACACTGAAGCTTTCTTT. The genes are TRBV2 and TRBJ1-1; D remains unclear. In germline, CDR1 is SNHLY, CDR2 FYNNEI. The CDR3 is 13 amino acids. V shed 4 bases and J shed 1 base, with 7 bases lying between them.